This is a list of T cell receptor beta chains from one sample in a study of cytomegalovirus exposure and HLA in healthy donors. TCRdb's copy holds only in-frame clones and misses some; the assay was immunoSEQ multiplex PCR. In the table there are approximately 59,000 clones, 80% to 95% of which are singletons. The sample consisted of PBMCs. Receptors originate from a man aged 18 to 29 in good health and CMV-seropositive. CDR3s include the opening cysteine and the closing phenylalanine or tryptophan. The order of the fields is D gene, CDR3 length, J gene, clone size, V gene, CDR3 protein, CDR3 DNA. The D gene is left open where the match is weak. Clone size, where shown, is once, few, many, or a class for clones that have expanded.

>-|13|TRBJ1-5|-|TRBV19
CASSISLNQPQHF
TGTGCCAGTAGTATCAGTCTCAATCAGCCCCAGCATTTT
>-|16|TRBJ2-2|-|TRBV7-7
CASSSHPSRETGELFF
TGTGCTAGCAGCTCCCACCCTTCGAGGGAGACCGGGGAGCTGTTTTTT
>-|14|TRBJ2-3|once|TRBV29-1
CSVVGRGGTDTQYF
TGCAGCGTTGTGGGAAGGGGTGGCACAGATACGCAGTATTTT
>TRBD2|15|TRBJ2-4|-|TRBV6-1
CASSEAGSGGSIQYF
TGTGCCAGCAGTGAAGCGGGTAGCGGGGGTAGCATTCAGTACTTC
>-|13|TRBJ1-1|-|TRBV11-2
CASSLSPRTEAFF
TGTGCCAGCAGCCTCTCTCCGCGGACTGAAGCTTTCTTT
>TRBD2|15|TRBJ2-5|-|TRBV5-1
CASSAGLAGQETQYF
TGCGCCAGCAGCGCGGGACTAGCGGGCCAAGAGACCCAGTACTTC
>TRBD2|15|TRBJ2-1|-|TRBV5-5
CASSLFSGRNNEQFF
TGTGCCAGCAGTCTCTTTAGCGGGAGAAACAATGAGCAGTTCTTC
>TRBD2|15|TRBJ2-1|-|TRBV6-5
CASSYSREYYNEQFF
TGTGCCAGCAGTTACTCGCGGGAGTATTACAATGAGCAGTTCTTC
>-|13|TRBJ2-7|-|TRBV27
CASGRDGRLQQYF
TGTGCCAGCGGCCGGGACGGGAGACTCCAGCAGTACTTC
>TRBD1|13|TRBJ2-7|-|TRBV7-3
CASSYFRGYEQYF
TGTGCCAGCAGCTACTTCAGGGGGTACGAGCAGTACTTC
>TRBD1|13|TRBJ2-2|-|TRBV10-2
CASSATGPGELFF
TGCGCCAGCAGTGCGACAGGGCCCGGGGAGCTGTTTTTT
>-|14|TRBJ2-3|-|TRBV5-1
CASSVLPGKDTQYF
TGCGCCAGCAGCGTTCTACCGGGAAAGGATACGCAGTATTTT
>-|13|TRBJ2-7|-|TRBV7-9
CASSLAQGYEQYF
TGTGCCAGCAGCTTAGCCCAGGGGTACGAGCAGTACTTC
>TRBD1|16|TRBJ2-1|-|TRBV7-9
CASSLARGQGVGEQFF
TGTGCCAGCAGCTTAGCGCGGGGACAGGGTGTTGGTGAGCAGTTCTTC
>TRBD2|16|TRBJ2-3|-|TRBV5-1
CASSNRLAGSTDTQYF
TGCGCCAGCAGCAACCGACTAGCGGGATCCACAGATACGCAGTATTTT
>TRBD1|15|TRBJ2-7|-|TRBV10-3
CAISVDRGVSYEQYF
TGTGCCATCAGTGTCGACAGGGGAGTCTCCTACGAGCAGTACTTC